This T cell receptor (beta chain) was recorded in a study of cytomegalovirus exposure and HLA in healthy donors. Germline V gene data show CDR1 as SEHNR and CDR2 as FQNEAQ (reference sequence). The CDR3 length is 15 residues. The primer mix had 60 Vbeta and 13 Jbeta primers. TCRdb keeps only in-frame clones here, not all; method: immunoSEQ multiplex PCR. Among approximately 100,000 clones listed, around 74% were seen once. As concerns this clone: An end of the junction differs from the germline gene, which may be a read error.

The chain joins TRBV7-9 to TRBJ2-1, with D perhaps TRBD2 (5 bases). The sequence was collected from a male donor in good health and CMV-seropositive. Material: PBMCs. CDR3 bases: TGTTCCAGCAGCAGAATCCGGGGTCCCTACAATGAGCAGTTCTTC. Amino acid sequence: CSSSRIRGPYNEQFF.